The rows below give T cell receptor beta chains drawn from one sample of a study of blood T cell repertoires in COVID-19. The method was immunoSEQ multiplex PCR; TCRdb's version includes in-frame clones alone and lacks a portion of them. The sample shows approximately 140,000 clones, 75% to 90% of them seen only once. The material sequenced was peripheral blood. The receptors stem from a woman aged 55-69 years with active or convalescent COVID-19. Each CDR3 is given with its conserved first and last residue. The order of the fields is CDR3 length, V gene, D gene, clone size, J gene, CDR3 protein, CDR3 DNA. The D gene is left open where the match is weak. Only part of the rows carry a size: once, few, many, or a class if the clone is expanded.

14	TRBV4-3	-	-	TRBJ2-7	CASSTSTEFPEQYF	TGCGCCAGCAGTACCTCGACTGAATTCCCCGAGCAGTACTTC
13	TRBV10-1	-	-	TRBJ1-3	CARQDCSGNTIYF	TGCGCCCGACAGGATTGCTCTGGAAACACCATATATTTT
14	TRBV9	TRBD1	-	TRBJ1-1	CASSVEGAFTEAFF	TGTGCCAGCAGCGTAGAGGGGGCATTCACTGAAGCTTTCTTT
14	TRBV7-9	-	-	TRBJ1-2	CASSPTGMHYGYTF	TGTGCCAGCAGCCCTACAGGGATGCACTATGGCTACACCTTC
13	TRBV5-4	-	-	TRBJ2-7	CASTTRGGYEQYF	TGTGCCAGCACAACCAGGGGCGGCTACGAGCAGTACTTC
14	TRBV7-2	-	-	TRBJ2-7	CASSPIGTSYEQYF	TGTGCCAGCAGCCCTATCGGGACAAGCTACGAGCAGTACTTC
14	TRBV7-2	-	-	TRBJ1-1	CASSLVRGSGKAFF	TGTGCCAGCAGCTTAGTTAGGGGTTCGGGTAAAGCTTTCTTT
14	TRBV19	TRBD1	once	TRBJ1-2	CASSASRDRDGYTF	TGTGCCAGTAGTGCTAGCCGGGACAGGGATGGCTACACCTTC
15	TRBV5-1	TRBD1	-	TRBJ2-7	CASSEGQGNLGEQYF	TGCGCCAGCAGCGAGGGACAGGGGAATTTAGGCGAGCAGTACTTC
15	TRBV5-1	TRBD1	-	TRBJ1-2	CASSLETGGIYGYTF	TGCGCCAGCAGCTTGGAGACAGGGGGCATTTATGGCTACACCTTC
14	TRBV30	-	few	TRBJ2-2	CASRRAGLTGELFF	TGTGCCTCCCGGCGGGCGGGCCTAACCGGGGAGCTGTTTTTT